Each of the 23 T cell receptor beta chains below was sequenced from the same sample in a study of CD8 T cells in ankylosing spondylitis. MiXCR was run by TCRdb on the 5' RACE reads, yielding one entry per CDR3 protein. This table holds around 150,000 distinct CDR3 sequences, more than 40% found once. The sequenced sample consisted of synovial fluid, either unsorted or a sorted T cell fraction (not recorded which). The receptors come from a male donor with ankylosing spondylitis.

The table lists this clonotype with many counts. The V call is TRBV12-3 or TRBV12-4, the J call TRBJ1-5, with unresolved D. The CDR3 is made up of 15 amino acids. V lost 1 base, J lost 7 bases, and 14 bases lay in between. The CDR3 DNA is TGTGCCAGCAGTTTAGTTGGAGGCCCCGGGCAGCCCCAGCATTTT. Protein: CASSLVGGPGQPQHF.

V and J are TRBV20-1 and TRBJ2-5; no reliable D call. The germline V gene encodes CDR1 DFQATT and CDR2 SNEGSKA (reference sequence). V lost 5 bases, J lost 4 bases, and 11 bases lay in between. The CDR3 contains 12 residues. As DNA, the CDR3 is TGCAGTGCTTCCGACAAGGGAGAGACCCAGTACTTC. Translating it yields CSASDKGETQYF.

A few counts support this clonotype. The chain links TRBV4-1 to TRBJ1-2; tentatively, D is TRBD1 (6 bases). The V and J ends lost 0 bases and 8 bases respectively, with 10 bases between them. CDR1 and CDR2 from the germline V gene are MGHRA and YSYEKL. The CDR3 extends over 13 amino acids. DNA of the CDR3: TGCGCCAGCAGCCAAGAATACAGGGTCGGCTACACCTTC. This sequence encodes CASSQEYRVGYTF.

This clonotype has only a few counts. This rearrangement joins TRBV6-1 to TRBJ1-5; tentative D call: TRBD1 (6 bases). The germline CDR1 and CDR2 sequences are MNHNS and SASEGT. CDR3 length: 14 amino acids. The V end lost 6 bases, the J end lost 7 bases, and 16 bases lay between the germline ends. This CDR3 reads CASSLGTINQPQHF. In DNA form, the CDR3 reads TGTGCCAGCAGCCTCGGGACAATCAACCAGCCCCAGCATTTT.

This clonotype was recorded a few times. CDR3 nucleotide sequence: TGCGCCAGCAGCCCCGAGGGAAATCCGAACACTGAAGCTTTCTTT. This sequence encodes CASSPEGNPNTEAFF. The chain couples TRBV4-1 to TRBJ1-1; D not certain. The CDR3 covers 15 residues. V lost 4 bases to trimming and J lost 1 base, with 13 bases between them. Germline-derived CDR1 and CDR2 are MGHRA and YSYEKL.

Here the CDR3 reads CASTPDRWNQPQHF. The CDR3 nucleotides read TGCGCCAGCACCCCGGACAGATGGAATCAGCCCCAGCATTTT. The gene calls are TRBV10-2 and TRBJ1-5; D is perhaps TRBD1 (6 bases). This CDR3 comprises 14 residues. The V gene's germline CDR1 is WSHSY and CDR2 SAAADI. V dropped 7 bases and J dropped 4 bases, with 14 bases sitting between them.

This clonotype was counted a few times. The chain links TRBV5-1 to TRBJ2-1; no firm D call. The germline CDR1 and CDR2 sequences are SGHRS and YFSETQ. The CDR3 covers 15 residues. V was clipped by 1 base and J by 1 base, with 9 bases between them. Written as DNA, the CDR3 is TGCGCCAGCAGCTTGCCAGGTCGATCCTACAATGAGCAGTTCTTC. As protein: CASSLPGRSYNEQFF. Looking up the rest from reference TRBV5-1 and TRBJ2-1 gives the full variable domain: KAGVTQTPRYLIKTRGQQVTLSCSPISGHRSVSWYQQTPGQGLQFLFEYFSETQRNKGNFPGRFSGRQFSNSRSEMNVSTLELGDSALYLCASSLPGRSYNEQFFGPGTRLTVL.

V and J are TRBV18 and TRBJ1-6; D is uncertain. CDR1 and CDR2 (germline): KGHSH, LQKENI. Trimming removed 3 bases at V and 8 bases at J, with 11 bases between. This CDR3 has 14 residues. For the CDR3, the DNA is TGTGCCAGCTCACCGTGGCAAGAGGATTCACCCCTCCACTTT. Protein: CASSPWQEDSPLHF.

In its sample, this clonotype was seen a few times. This chain connects TRBV20-1 to TRBJ1-2; perhaps TRBD1 as D (6 bases). V was pared by 1 base and J by 7 bases, with 10 bases between. This CDR3 region has 12 residues. Germline assignment: CDR1 DFQATT and CDR2 SNEGSKA (reference sequence). CDR3 protein: CSARVKDSGYTF. In DNA, the CDR3 is TGCAGTGCTAGAGTAAAGGACAGTGGCTACACCTTC.

This clonotype showed up many times. This rearrangement joins TRBV6-5 to TRBJ1-1; 7 nucleotides align to TRBD1. V lost 6 bases and J lost 7; bases outside the gene matches: 11. This CDR3 region has 14 residues. CDR1 and CDR2 (germline): MNHEY, SVGAGI. The CDR3 loop reads CASRIGQDQGEAFF. The CDR3 bases are TGTGCCAGCAGAATCGGACAGGATCAGGGTGAAGCTTTCTTT.

The gene calls are TRBV12-3 or TRBV12-4 and TRBJ1-5, with TRBD1 matching over 8 bases. Trimming removed 6 bases from V and 3 bases from J; junction bases left unmatched: 4. This CDR3 is 14 amino acids long. The CDR3, as DNA: TGTGCCAGCAGCAGGGGGCGCGTCAATCAGCCCCAGCATTTT. The encoded protein is CASSRGRVNQPQHF.

CDR3 loop: CSARRGQKVNTGELFF. DNA for the CDR3: TGCAGCGCTCGGAGAGGACAAAAGGTGAACACCGGGGAGCTGTTTTTT. The V and J genes are TRBV29-1 and TRBJ2-2, with a weak D call TRBD1 (5 bases). V lost 7 bases to trimming and J lost 1 base, with 19 bases between them. This CDR3 region has 16 residues. From germline, CDR1 is SQVTM and CDR2 ANQGSEA.

This rearrangement joins TRBV12-3 or TRBV12-4 to TRBJ2-1; TRBD2 might be the D (6 bases). This CDR3 is built from 15 residues. Trimming shortened V by 2 bases and J by 1 base, and 9 bases separated the two germline ends. Here the CDR3 DNA reads TGTGCCAGCAGTTTAAAAAGCGGGTCCTACAATGAGCAGTTCTTC. It translates to CASSLKSGSYNEQFF.

This sequence joins TRBV6-2 or TRBV6-3 and TRBJ2-7; D gene uncertain. Trimming pared 5 bases from V and 3 bases from J, leaving 17 bases between. This CDR3 is built from 15 residues. The germline V gene has CDR1 MNHEY and CDR2 SVGEGT. Here the CDR3 DNA reads TGTGCCAGCAGTCCAGTCTGGTGGGAACACTACGAGCAGTACTTC. Its protein is CASSPVWWEHYEQYF.

There are many counts of this clonotype. The chain has TRBV7-9 and TRBJ2-7; D might be TRBD2 (6 bases). Germline V lookup: CDR1 SEHNR, CDR2 FQNEAQ (reference sequence). Trimming took off 5 bases at V and 5 bases at J, with 19 bases between the two ends. This CDR3 comprises 15 residues. The CDR3: CASSPPGSGVHEQYF. DNA for the CDR3: TGTGCCAGCAGCCCCCCCGGGTCGGGGGTCCACGAGCAGTACTTC.

This chain links TRBV20-1 with TRBJ1-4, with D unclear. The CDR3 has 16 residues. Germline V gene data show CDR1 as DFQATT and CDR2 as SNEGSKA (reference sequence). V lost 0 bases and J 0 bases, leaving 11 bases between the germline ends. This chain's CDR3 is CSARDYLTSTNEKLFF. CDR3 nucleotides: TGCAGTGCTAGAGATTACCTGACTTCAACTAATGAAAAACTGTTTTTT.

The chain has TRBV7-9 and TRBJ1-2; D is possibly TRBD1 (5 bases). V gave up 5 bases and J gave up 3 bases, with 10 bases separating them. The germline V gene has CDR1 SEHNR and CDR2 FQNEAQ (reference sequence). The length of the CDR3 is 13 residues. CDR3 sequence (DNA): TGTGCCAGCAGCCGGGACGGAGACTATGGCTACACCTTC. Translation: CASSRDGDYGYTF.

This clonotype was seen only a few times. V is TRBV12-3 or TRBV12-4 and J is TRBJ2-3, with 7 bases that match TRBD1. The V segment lost 4 bases and the J segment 0 bases; nucleotides outside the gene matches: 4. There are 15 residues in the CDR3. CDR3: CASSWPGQSTDTQYF. The CDR3 coding sequence is TGTGCCAGCAGTTGGCCGGGACAGAGCACAGATACGCAGTATTTT.

This chain joins TRBV20-1 and TRBJ2-7, with 9 bases aligning to TRBD1. The CDR3 contains 14 residues. CDR1 and CDR2 from the germline V gene are DFQATT and SNEGSKA (reference sequence). The trim removed 5 bases at V and 2 bases at J, leaving 7 bases unmatched. The CDR3, as DNA: TGCAGTGCTTCTCGCCGGGACAGGGCCTACGAGCAGTACTTC. It codes for CSASRRDRAYEQYF.

The chain has TRBV5-1 and TRBJ2-7; 7 nucleotides agree with TRBD1. This CDR3 region has 14 residues. CDR1 is SGHRS and CDR2 is YFSETQ in the germline V gene. J gave up 2 bases and V 3 bases, and 5 bases lay outside the gene matches. The CDR3 reads CASSWARGTYEQYF. The CDR3, as DNA: TGCGCCAGCAGCTGGGCCAGGGGGACCTACGAGCAGTACTTC.

This clonotype was observed a few times. The chain joins TRBV12-3 or TRBV12-4 to TRBJ2-1; 7 bases align to TRBD2. This CDR3 region has 15 residues. V was clipped by 6 bases and J by 7 bases; unmatched bases: 12. CDR3 in DNA: TGTGCCAGCAGGGGAAAACTAGCGCCCGAGAATGAGCAGTTCTTC. Its translation: CASRGKLAPENEQFF.

This chain uses TRBV5-6 with TRBJ1-1; D may be TRBD1 (5 bases). Germline values: CDR1 SGHDT, CDR2 YYEEEE. V dropped 0 bases and J dropped 8 bases, with 14 bases sitting between them. There are 14 residues in the CDR3. In nucleotides, the CDR3 is TGTGCCAGCAGCTTGGCCCGGGTTACAGGCGAAGCTTTCTTT. It specifies CASSLARVTGEAFF.

This clonotype showed up just a few times. The chain recombines TRBV27 with TRBJ2-1; TRBD2 matches 7 bases. The germline CDR1 and CDR2 sequences are MNHEY and SMNVEV (reference sequence). V shed 4 bases and J 6 bases; nucleotides not matched to a gene: 9. The CDR3 is 15 residues long. The CDR3 DNA sequence: TGTGCCAGCAGTTGGGCTAGCGGCATAACCAATGAGCAGTTCTTC. Its translation is CASSWASGITNEQFF.